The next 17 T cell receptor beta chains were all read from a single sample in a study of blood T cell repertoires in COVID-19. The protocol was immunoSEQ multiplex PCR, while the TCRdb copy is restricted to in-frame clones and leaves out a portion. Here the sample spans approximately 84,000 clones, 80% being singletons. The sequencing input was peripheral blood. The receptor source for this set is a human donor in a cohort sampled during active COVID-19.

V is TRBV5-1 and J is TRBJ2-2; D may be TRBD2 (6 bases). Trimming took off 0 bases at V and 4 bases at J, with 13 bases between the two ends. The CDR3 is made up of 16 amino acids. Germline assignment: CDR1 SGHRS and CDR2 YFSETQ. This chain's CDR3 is CASSLEWLGGTGELFF. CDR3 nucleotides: TGCGCCAGCAGCTTGGAATGGCTGGGAGGCACCGGGGAGCTGTTTTTT. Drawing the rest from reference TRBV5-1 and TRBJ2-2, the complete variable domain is KAGVTQTPRYLIKTRGQQVTLSCSPISGHRSVSWYQQTPGQGLQFLFEYFSETQRNKGNFPGRFSGRQFSNSRSEMNVSTLELGDSALYLCASSLEWLGGTGELFFGEGSRLTVL.

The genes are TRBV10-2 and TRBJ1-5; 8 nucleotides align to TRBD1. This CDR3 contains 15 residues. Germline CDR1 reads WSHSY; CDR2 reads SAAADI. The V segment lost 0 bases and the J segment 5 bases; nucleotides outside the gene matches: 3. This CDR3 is CASSESKQGDQPQHF. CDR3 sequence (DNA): TGCGCCAGCAGTGAGTCGAAACAGGGGGATCAGCCCCAGCATTTT.

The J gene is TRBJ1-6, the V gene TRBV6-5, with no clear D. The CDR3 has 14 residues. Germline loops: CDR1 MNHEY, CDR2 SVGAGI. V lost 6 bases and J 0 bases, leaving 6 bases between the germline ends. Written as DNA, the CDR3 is TGTGCCAGCAGACCAGGCTCCTATAATTCACCCCTCCACTTT. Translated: CASRPGSYNSPLHF.

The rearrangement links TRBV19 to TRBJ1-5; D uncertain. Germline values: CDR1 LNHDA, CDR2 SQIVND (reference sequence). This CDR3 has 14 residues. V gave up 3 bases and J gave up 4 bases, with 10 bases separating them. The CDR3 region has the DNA TGTGCCAGTAGTATGTTGGCAGGAAATCAGCCCCAGCATTTT. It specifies CASSMLAGNQPQHF.

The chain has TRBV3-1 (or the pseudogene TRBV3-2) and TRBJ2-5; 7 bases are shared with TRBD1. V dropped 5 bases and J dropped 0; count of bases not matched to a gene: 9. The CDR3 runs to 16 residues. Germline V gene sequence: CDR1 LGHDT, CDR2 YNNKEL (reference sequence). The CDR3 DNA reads TGTGCCAGCAGCTTCCGACAGGGTGGGTACCAAGAGACCCAGTACTTC. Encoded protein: CASSFRQGGYQETQYF.

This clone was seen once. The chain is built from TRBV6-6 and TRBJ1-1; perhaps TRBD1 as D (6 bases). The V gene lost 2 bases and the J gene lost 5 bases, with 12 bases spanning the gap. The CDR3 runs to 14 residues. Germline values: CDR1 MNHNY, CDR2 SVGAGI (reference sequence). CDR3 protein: CASSYGEGGTEAFF. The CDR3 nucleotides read TGTGCCAGCAGTTACGGGGAGGGGGGAACTGAAGCTTTCTTT.

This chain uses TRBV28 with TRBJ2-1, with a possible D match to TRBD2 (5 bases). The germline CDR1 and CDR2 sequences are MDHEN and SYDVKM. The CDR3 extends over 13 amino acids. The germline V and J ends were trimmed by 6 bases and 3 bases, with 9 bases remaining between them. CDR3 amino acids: CASRSGHYNEQFF. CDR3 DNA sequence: TGTGCCAGCAGGAGCGGCCACTACAATGAGCAGTTCTTC.

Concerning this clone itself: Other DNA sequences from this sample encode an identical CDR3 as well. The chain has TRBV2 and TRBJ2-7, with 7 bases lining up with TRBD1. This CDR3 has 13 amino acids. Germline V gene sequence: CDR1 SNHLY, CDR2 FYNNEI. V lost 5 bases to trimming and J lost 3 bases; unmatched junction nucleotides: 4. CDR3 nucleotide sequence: TGTGCCAGCAGTCCCGACAGGGACTACGAGCAGTACTTC. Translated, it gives CASSPDRDYEQYF. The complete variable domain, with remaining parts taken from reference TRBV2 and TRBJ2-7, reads EPEVTQTPSHQVTQMGQEVILRCVPISNHLYFYWYRQILGQKVEFLVSFYNNEISEKSEIFDDQFSVERPDGSNFTLKIRSTKLEDSAMYFCASSPDRDYEQYFGPGTRLTVT.

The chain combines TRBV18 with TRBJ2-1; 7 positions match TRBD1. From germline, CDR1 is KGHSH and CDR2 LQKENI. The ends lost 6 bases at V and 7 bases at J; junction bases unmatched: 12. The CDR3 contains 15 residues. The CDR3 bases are TGTGCCAGCTCCCCCCCGGGACAGCGATTGAATGAGCAGTTCTTC. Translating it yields CASSPPGQRLNEQFF.

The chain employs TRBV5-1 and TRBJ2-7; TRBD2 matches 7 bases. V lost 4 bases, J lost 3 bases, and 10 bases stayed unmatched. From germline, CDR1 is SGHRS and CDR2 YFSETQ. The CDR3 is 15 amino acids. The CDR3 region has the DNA TGCGCCAGCAGCCGGGCGGGGGTCGGGGACTACGAGCAGTACTTC. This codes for CASSRAGVGDYEQYF.

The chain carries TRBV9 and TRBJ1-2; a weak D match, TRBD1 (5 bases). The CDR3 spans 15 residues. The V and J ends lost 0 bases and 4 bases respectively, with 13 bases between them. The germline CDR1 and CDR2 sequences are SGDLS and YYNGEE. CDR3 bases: TGTGCCAGCAGCGTAGCTTCCGGGGGAGCCTATGGCTACACCTTC. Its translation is CASSVASGGAYGYTF. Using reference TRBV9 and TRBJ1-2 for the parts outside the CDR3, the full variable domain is DSGVTQTPKHLITATGQRVTLRCSPRSGDLSVYWYQQSLDQGLQFLIQYYNGEERAKGNILERFSAQQFPDLHSELNLSSLELGDSALYFCASSVASGGAYGYTFGSGTRLTVV.

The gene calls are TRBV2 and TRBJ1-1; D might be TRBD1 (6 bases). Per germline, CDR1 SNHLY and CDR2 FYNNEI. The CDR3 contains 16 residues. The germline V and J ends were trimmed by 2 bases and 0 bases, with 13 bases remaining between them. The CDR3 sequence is CASSERTTGLNTEAFF. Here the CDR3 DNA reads TGTGCCAGCAGTGAAAGAACGACAGGCCTGAACACTGAAGCTTTCTTT.

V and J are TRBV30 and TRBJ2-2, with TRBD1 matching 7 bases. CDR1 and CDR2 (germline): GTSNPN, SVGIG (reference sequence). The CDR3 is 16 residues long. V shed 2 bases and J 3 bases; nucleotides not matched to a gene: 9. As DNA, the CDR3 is TGTGCCTGGAGTAAAGGGACAGTTCTTCACACCGGGGAGCTGTTTTTT. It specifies CAWSKGTVLHTGELFF.

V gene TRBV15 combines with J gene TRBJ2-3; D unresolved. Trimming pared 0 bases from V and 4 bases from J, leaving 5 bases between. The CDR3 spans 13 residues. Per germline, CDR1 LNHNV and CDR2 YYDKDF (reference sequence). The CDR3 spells CATSRDLSDTQYF. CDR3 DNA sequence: TGTGCCACCAGCAGAGATCTTTCAGATACGCAGTATTTT.

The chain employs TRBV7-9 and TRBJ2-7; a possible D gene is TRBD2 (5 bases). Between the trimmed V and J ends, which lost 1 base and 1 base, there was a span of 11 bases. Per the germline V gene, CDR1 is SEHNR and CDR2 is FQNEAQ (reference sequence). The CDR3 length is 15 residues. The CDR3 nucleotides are TGTGCCAGCAGCTTAGATGGCGGACTGTCCTACGAGCAGTACTTC. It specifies CASSLDGGLSYEQYF.

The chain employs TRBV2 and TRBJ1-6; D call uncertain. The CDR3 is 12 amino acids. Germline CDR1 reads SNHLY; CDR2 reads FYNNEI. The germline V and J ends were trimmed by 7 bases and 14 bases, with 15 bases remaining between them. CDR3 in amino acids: CASTLREVTLHF. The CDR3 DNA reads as TGTGCCAGCACTCTAAGGGAGGTTACCCTCCACTTT. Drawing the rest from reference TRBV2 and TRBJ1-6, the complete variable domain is EPEVTQTPSHQVTQMGQEVILRCVPISNHLYFYWYRQILGQKVEFLVSFYNNEISEKSEIFDDQFSVERPDGSNFTLKIRSTKLEDSAMYFCASTLREVTLHFGNGTRLTVT.

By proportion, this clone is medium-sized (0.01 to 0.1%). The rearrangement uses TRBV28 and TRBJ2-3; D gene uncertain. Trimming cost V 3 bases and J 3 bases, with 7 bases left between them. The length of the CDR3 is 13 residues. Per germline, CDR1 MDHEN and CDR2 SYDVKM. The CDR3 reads CASSFRGTDTQYF. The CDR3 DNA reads TGTGCCAGCAGTTTCCGAGGTACAGATACGCAGTATTTT. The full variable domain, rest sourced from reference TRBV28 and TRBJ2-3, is DVKVTQSSRYLVKRTGEKVFLECVQDMDHENMFWYRQDPGLGLRLIYFSYDVKMKEKGDIPEGYSVSREKKERFSLILESASTNQTSMYLCASSFRGTDTQYFGPGTRLTVL.